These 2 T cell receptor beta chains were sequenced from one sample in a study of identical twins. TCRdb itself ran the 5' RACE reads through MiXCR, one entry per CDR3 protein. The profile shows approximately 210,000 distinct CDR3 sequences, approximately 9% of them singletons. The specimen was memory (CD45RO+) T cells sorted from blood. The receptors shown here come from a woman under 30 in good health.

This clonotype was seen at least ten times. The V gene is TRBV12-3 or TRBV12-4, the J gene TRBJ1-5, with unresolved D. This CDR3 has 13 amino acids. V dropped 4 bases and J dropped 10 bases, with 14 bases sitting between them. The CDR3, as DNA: TGTGCCAGCAGTTCAGAGCGCTTACAACCCCAGCATTTT. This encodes CASSSERLQPQHF.

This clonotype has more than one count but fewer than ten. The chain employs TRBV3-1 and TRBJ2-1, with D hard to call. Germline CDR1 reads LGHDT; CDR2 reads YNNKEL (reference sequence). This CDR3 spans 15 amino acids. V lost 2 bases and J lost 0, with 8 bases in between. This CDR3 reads CASSQPGSSYNEQFF. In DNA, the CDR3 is TGTGCCAGCAGCCAACCAGGTAGCTCCTACAATGAGCAGTTCTTC.